This T cell receptor (beta chain) stems from a study of graft-versus-host responses after intestinal transplantation. Overall study: Induction using anti-thymocyte globulin, followed by tacrolimus and steroids for 2 to 4 years, was given to all recipients.

This table comes from immunoSEQ multiplex PCR, and its TCRdb copy is limited to in-frame clones, with some not included. The repertoire holds more than 80,000 clones, with roughly 91% as singletons. The study, taken as a whole, reports: With peak circulating GvH clone levels came an association with early post-transplant HvG declines.

With V trimmed by 0 bases and J by 5 bases, 12 bases remained unmatched. The CDR3 sequence is 18 residues long. The germline CDR1 and CDR2 sequences are MGHRA and YSYEKL. A note on this clone: Its antigen is undetermined.

J is TRBJ1-4 and V is TRBV4-1; TRBD1 agrees at 7 bases. The sequencing here drew on unstimulated CD4+ T cells sorted from spleen or lymph node cells, taken before intestinal transplant. This sequence originates from a human donor who received an intestinal transplant. CDR3 loop: CASSQDLPGGRFNEKLFF. The CDR3 region has the DNA TGCGCCAGCAGCCAAGATCTTCCAGGGGGTCGGTTCAATGAAAAACTGTTTTTT.